A single sample gave rise to the 3 T cell receptor beta chains below, sequenced in a study of cytomegalovirus exposure and HLA in healthy donors. PCR employed 60 Vbeta and 13 Jbeta primers. Method: immunoSEQ multiplex PCR; TCRdb's copy keeps in-frame clones and lacks some. The sample has some 200,000 clones; roughly four fifths are singletons. The sequenced sample consisted of PBMCs. These TCRs come from a woman between 18 and 29 years old in good health and CMV-seronegative.

There are a few counts of this clone. This chain joins TRBV2 and TRBJ1-2; D perhaps matches TRBD1 (6 bases). V lost 6 bases to trimming and J lost 4 bases, with 15 bases between them. The CDR3 has 14 amino acids. CDR1 and CDR2 (germline): SNHLY, FYNNEI. CDR3 residues: CASSGSGGSYGYTF. The CDR3 nucleotides are TGTGCCAGCAGCGGCTCGGGGGGCTCCTATGGCTACACCTTC.

J is TRBJ2-1 and V is TRBV6-1; D is ambiguous. Trimming shortened V by 6 bases and J by 3 bases, and 6 bases separated the two germline ends. The CDR3 runs 12 residues. Germline values: CDR1 MNHNS, CDR2 SASEGT. The CDR3 bases are TGTGCCAGCAGCAGAAGCTACAATGAGCAGTTCTTC. Amino acids: CASSRSYNEQFF.

About this clone: The junction does not match germline at one end; this may be a read error. V is TRBV18 and J is TRBJ1-5, with D maybe TRBD1 (5 bases). This CDR3 has 14 amino acids. Germline values: CDR1 KGHSH, CDR2 LQKENI. Here the CDR3 DNA reads TGTGCCAGCTCACCAGGCCAGGGTAATCAGCTCCAGCATTTT. Residues: CASSPGQGNQLQHF.